This T cell receptor (beta chain) was documented in a study of blood T cell repertoires in COVID-19 (dated by TCRdb to the early 2020s). Notes on the research overall: Samples from collaborators originated in the United States, Italy and Spain and spanned both the acute and convalescent phases of COVID-19. The prospective study material was composed of cDNA or gDNA derived from T cells, B-cell-depleted T cells, or PBMCs. The dataset comprised deeply sampled blood TCRbeta repertoires from subjects exposed to, actively infected with, or recovered from COVID-19. The repertoires were made available in a free public database intended to serve as a resource for research on the immune response to SARS-CoV-2. The samples were drawn from two sources: the first 160 participants of the ongoing ImmuneRACE study, and 1,254 subjects contributed by 6 global collaborators. A de-identified subject ID, COVID-19 status, age in years and sex were almost always included in the sample metadata. Where available, HLA class I and class II types were obtained from metadata supplied by the sample provider rather than from assay-based typing.

The germline V end is reduced by 4 bases and the J end by 7 bases; junction bases left unmatched: 9. CDR1 and CDR2 were assigned from the germline V gene as SGHDN and FVKESK. The CDR3 sequence holds 14 residues, the cysteine and phenylalanine included. Solely the CDR3 DNA is kept, with 42 bases framed from the first base. Enrolling through a virtual design, the prospective study's participants ranged in age from roughly 18 to 89 years and lived across roughly 24 United States geographic areas. To assign participants to cohorts, the prospective study relied on clinical history that participants themselves reported in a screening survey and a study questionnaire. For ImmuneRACE Cohort 3, a participant was defined as recovered based on two consecutive negative NP/OP PCR tests, clearance by a healthcare professional, or resolution of symptoms. Each participant in the prospective study had whole blood, serum and a nasopharyngeal or oropharyngeal swab collected by mobile phlebotomists. Additional blood draws and questionnaires over an approximately two-month period could optionally be provided by prospective study participants. Prospective study blood samples were shipped either frozen or at room temperature before DNA extraction.

The paper as a whole reports these results and caveats: How much clinical and demographic metadata was included differed by source and by participant, and the metadata was provided uncurated.

This clone came up once. Its cognate antigen has yet to be identified. No much larger clone exists at a distance of one base, and base qualities are not known. TCRbeta CDR3 regions were amplified from genomic DNA by means of the immunoSEQ Assay, a bias-controlled multiplex PCR. Per the authors' processing: Within the assay, amplification of reference gene primers was used to estimate how many nucleated cells each sample contained. To quantify the absolute abundance of each unique TCRbeta CDR3 rearrangement, sequence reads were collapsed and filtered. For each sample, productive Simpson clonality was calculated by taking the square root of Simpson's diversity index across productive rearrangements. Sourced from immuneACCESS, this table was stored by TCRdb with only in-frame sequences that have V and J called. A share of the clones is absent; for the studies checked, an unresolved V gene accounts for under half, and the remainder has no known explanation. That table supplies the V and J calls and clone size; D and trimming were determined from the DNA. Recorded for this sample are a few hundred thousand clones; approximately 88% of them occurred a single time. The ten largest clones capture approximately 1.8% of the sample.

This TCR was sampled from a woman between 35 and 50 years old who had recovered from COVID-19. Sequencing was done on a sample of PBMCs or T cells enriched from blood (not recorded which). This receptor chain uses TRBV14 and TRBJ2-7; 8 bases in the middle match TRBD1. The DNA reads as follows: TGTGCCAGCAGCCCCTGGACAGGGCAACGGGAGCAGTACTTC. It codes for CASSPWTGQREQYF.